This T cell receptor (beta chain) was sequenced in a study of monozygotic twins with cystic fibrosis. Losses at the gene ends were 5 bases for V and 1 base for J; bases not matched to a gene: 6. Looked up from germline, CDR1 is LNHDA and CDR2 is SQIVND (reference sequence). This CDR3 region has 16 residues. The count of this clone is one. Clones were sequenced by immunoSEQ multiplex PCR, and TCRdb holds only the in-frame ones, with some missing. The sample shows roughly 14,000 clones, 85% to 95% of them seen only once. The origin of this receptor is a girl aged 2-15 years with cystic fibrosis. The chain employs TRBV19 and TRBJ2-5, with TRBD1 identical over 11 bases. The sequencing input was blood. The chain's CDR3 is CASSQDGTGGQETQYF. The CDR3 DNA sequence: TGTGCCAGTAGTCAGGACGGGACAGGGGGCCAAGAGACCCAGTACTTC.